This T cell receptor (beta chain) originates from a study of shared clonotypes between healthy human individuals. A remark on this clone: The target antigen is unknown. At the DNA level, this CDR3 is encoded by other sequences in the same sample as well.

Study outcomes and limitations: Sampling covered blood only; tissue repertoires likely differ.

Assay used: immunoSEQ multiplex PCR; TCRdb lists only in-frame clones, some missing. This table has fewer than 650,000 clones, roughly four fifths appearing once. Germline CDR1 is DFQATT and CDR2 is SNEGSKA (reference sequence). V trimming: 4 bases; J trimming: 4 bases; junction bases outside the gene matches: 0. There are 11 residues in the CDR3. This receptor was identified in a woman between 35 and 50 years old in good health. Some clones in this sample may be carry-over from other donors' samples. The V call is TRBV20-1, the J call TRBJ1-2; 7 positions match TRBD1. The source material was PBMCs. The CDR3: CSATGGYGYTF. CDR3 coding DNA: TGCAGTGCTACAGGGGGCTATGGCTACACCTTC.